One sample yielded the 32 T cell receptor beta chains listed below, sequenced in a study of blood T cell repertoires in COVID-19. Clones were read by immunoSEQ multiplex PCR, and TCRdb kept only the in-frame ones, dropping some. The sample carries some 97,000 clones, roughly nine tenths recorded once. The sequenced material came from peripheral blood. These receptors came from a man aged 55-75 years with acute or convalescent COVID-19.

CDR3 residues: CASSYTRGYEQYV. The CDR3 DNA sequence: TGTGCCAGCAGCTACACACGGGGATACGAGCAGTACGTC. The rearrangement joins TRBV6-5 to TRBJ2-7; D might be TRBD2 (5 bases). Germline lookup yields CDR1 MNHEY and CDR2 SVGAGI. The CDR3 consists of 13 residues. V lost 6 bases, J lost 4 bases, and 13 bases lay in between.

This CDR3 reads CASSERDRTYGYTF. The CDR3 DNA reads TGTGCCAGCAGTGAACGGGACAGAACCTATGGCTACACCTTC. This chain links TRBV6-1 with TRBJ1-2; 7 nucleotides align to TRBD1. Trimming at V came to 2 bases and at J to 4 bases, leaving 4 bases not matched to a gene. This CDR3 comprises 14 residues. CDR1 and CDR2 from the germline V gene are MNHNS and SASEGT.

The CDR3 sequence is CASSQRGGFDYGYTF. Here the CDR3 DNA reads TGTGCCAGCAGCCAGCGGGGTGGTTTCGACTATGGCTACACCTTC. The chain uses TRBV7-8 and TRBJ1-2; D is uncertain. Germline V gene sequence: CDR1 SGHVS, CDR2 FQNEAQ. CDR3 size: 15 residues. V lost 5 bases and J lost 3, with 16 bases in between.

This chain uses TRBV5-1 with TRBJ1-6; 7 bases line up with TRBD1. The CDR3 is 15 residues long. The germline V gene has CDR1 SGHRS and CDR2 YFSETQ. J lost 10 bases, V lost 7 bases, and 14 bases had no gene match. The chain's CDR3 is CASSRTGARGSPLHF. The CDR3 nucleotides read TGCGCCAGCTCCCGAACAGGGGCCAGGGGATCACCCCTCCACTTT.

The V and J genes are TRBV19 and TRBJ2-2, with 9 nucleotides matching TRBD1. Germline values: CDR1 LNHDA, CDR2 SQIVND (reference sequence). V lost 6 bases and J lost 6; bases outside the gene matches: 8. This CDR3 has 15 amino acids. As DNA, the CDR3 is TGTGCCAGTAGCCGGGACAGGGCCCTACCCGGGGAGCTGTTTTTT. Its protein product is CASSRDRALPGELFF.

This clone was counted between two and nine times. Compared with germline, one end of the junction differs, possibly owing to a read error. This chain joins TRBV7-9 and TRBJ1-1; 12 bases line up with TRBD1. Per germline, CDR1 SEHNR and CDR2 FQNEAQ (reference sequence). The length of the CDR3 is 16 residues. The CDR3 bases are TGTGCCAGCAGCTTAGGCGCGGTCTGGGACAGGGGGCGGTCGGGCTTT. Protein product: CASSLGAVWDRGRSGF.

The rearrangement links TRBV5-1 to TRBJ1-1, with a possible D match to TRBD1 (5 bases). The V gene lost 6 bases and the J gene lost 1 base, with 13 bases spanning the gap. The CDR3 length is 14 residues. Germline V CDR1 and CDR2: SGHRS, YFSETQ. DNA for the CDR3: TGCGCCAGCAACCCCCAGGGATCGAACACTGAAGCTTTCTTT. Amino acid sequence: CASNPQGSNTEAFF.

J is TRBJ1-4 and V is TRBV19; no definite D call. From germline, CDR1 is LNHDA and CDR2 SQIVND (reference sequence). The CDR3 length is 17 residues. V was cut by 5 bases and J by 0 bases, with 16 bases left in between. The CDR3 DNA reads as TGTGCCAGTAGTCCTAGTGCGGTCAGTGCAACTAATGAAAAACTGTTTTTT. It is translated as CASSPSAVSATNEKLFF.

V and J are TRBV15 and TRBJ2-3; the match to TRBD2 covers 7 bases. The CDR3 extends over 15 amino acids. Germline V lookup: CDR1 LNHNV, CDR2 YYDKDF (reference sequence). V dropped 3 bases and J dropped 5; count of bases not matched to a gene: 8. The CDR3: CATSRRTGGRDTQYF. The CDR3, as DNA: TGTGCCACCAGCAGGAGGACGGGGGGACGAGATACGCAGTATTTT.

The genes are TRBV2 and TRBJ2-3; TRBD1 matches at 9 bases. The CDR3 length is 14 residues. Germline assignment: CDR1 SNHLY and CDR2 FYNNEI. The V and J ends lost 8 bases and 1 base, in that order; junction bases with no gene match: 4. The CDR3 DNA reads as TGTGCCAGCCTCCGGGACAGGGGCACAGATACGCAGTATTTT. Its translation: CASLRDRGTDTQYF.

J is TRBJ1-2 and V is TRBV9; the D gene is possibly TRBD1 (6 bases). Germline CDR1 and CDR2: SGDLS and YYNGEE. CDR3 size: 17 residues. The V end was cut by 0 bases, the J end by 2 bases, with 17 bases between. CDR3 protein: CASSVGGPYMGNYGYTF. CDR3 sequence (DNA): TGTGCCAGCAGCGTAGGGGGGCCATACATGGGAAACTATGGCTACACCTTC.

Concerning this clone itself: Sequence at one end of the junction differs from germline and may be a read error. This chain connects TRBV18 to TRBJ1-3, with D unresolved. The CDR3 extends over 12 amino acids. Germline loops: CDR1 KGHSH, CDR2 LQKENI. Here the CDR3 reads CASSPIGDTIYF. CDR3 coding DNA: TGTGCCAGCTCACCAATTGGAGACACCATATATTTT.

V is TRBV19 and J is TRBJ1-1; D not resolved. V was cut by 5 bases and J by 0 bases, with 13 bases left in between. From germline, CDR1 is LNHDA and CDR2 SQIVND (reference sequence). The CDR3 extends over 15 amino acids. CDR3 in DNA: TGTGCCAGTAGTGGGAGAGGAAGCTTGAACACTGAAGCTTTCTTT. It codes for CASSGRGSLNTEAFF.

The CDR3 spells CASSLRGRNNQPQHF. The CDR3 coding sequence is TGTGCCAGCAGCTTGAGAGGGAGGAACAATCAGCCCCAGCATTTT. V usage is TRBV5-6 and J usage is TRBJ1-5, with D uncertain. The CDR3 runs 15 residues. Trimming removed 1 base at V and 3 bases at J, with 11 bases between. Germline CDR1 is SGHDT and CDR2 is YYEEEE.

The chain links TRBV5-1 to TRBJ1-1; no clear D. This CDR3 has 13 amino acids. Per the germline V gene, CDR1 is SGHRS and CDR2 is YFSETQ. Deletions cut 0 bases from V and 2 bases from J, with 5 bases between. The DNA for the CDR3 is TGCGCCAGCAGCTTGGATAGCAACACTGAAGCTTTCTTT. It specifies CASSLDSNTEAFF.

The V gene is TRBV18, the J gene TRBJ1-4; 7 bases are a match to TRBD1. The V gene end was trimmed by 3 bases and the J gene end by 5 bases; junction bases not matched to a gene: 3. From germline, CDR1 is KGHSH and CDR2 LQKENI. The CDR3 is 14 amino acids. The CDR3 loop is CASSPGTENEKLFF. The CDR3 coding sequence is TGTGCCAGCTCACCCGGGACAGAGAATGAAAAACTGTTTTTT.

The chain employs TRBV7-2 and TRBJ1-2, with D possibly being TRBD1 (5 bases). Trimming removed 4 bases at V and 4 bases at J, with 13 bases between. Germline V gene data show CDR1 as SGHTA and CDR2 as FQGNSA. This CDR3 is 14 amino acids long. CDR3 sequence: CASSSTGYGYGYTF. CDR3 nucleotides: TGTGCCAGCAGCTCTACAGGCTACGGCTATGGCTACACCTTC.

This chain connects TRBV6-5 to TRBJ1-2; D not resolved. The CDR3 has 15 residues. V was clipped by 7 bases and J by 0 bases, with 15 bases between them. The germline CDR1 and CDR2 sequences are MNHEY and SVGAGI. The chain's CDR3 is CASTQVPKANYGYTF. The CDR3 DNA is TGTGCCAGCACCCAGGTGCCAAAGGCTAACTATGGCTACACCTTC.

A remark on this clone: The junction departs from germline at one end; a sequencing error may be responsible. J is TRBJ2-3 and V is TRBV5-8, with a weak D call TRBD2 (6 bases). The CDR3 totals 14 residues. The germline gives CDR1 SGHTS, CDR2 YDEGEE. CDR3 nucleotide sequence: TGTGCCAGCACCTTGGGCGGGGATGGGGATACGCAGTATTTT. Translating it yields CASTLGGDGDTQYF.

J is TRBJ2-7 and V is TRBV6-6; D remains unclear. The CDR3 loop spans 13 amino acids. The germline gives CDR1 MNHNY, CDR2 SVGAGI (reference sequence). V gave up 7 bases and J gave up 1 base, with 11 bases separating them. CDR3 residues: CASTSDTSYEQYV. In nucleotides, the CDR3 is TGTGCCAGCACCTCCGACACTTCCTACGAGCAGTACGTC.

This clone was seen a few times. This chain links TRBV7-8 with TRBJ2-6; unclear D gene. V gave up 3 bases and J gave up 0 bases, with 6 bases separating them. This CDR3 is built from 15 residues. Looked up from germline, CDR1 is SGHVS and CDR2 is FQNEAQ. As DNA, the CDR3 is TGTGCCAGCAGCTTCCTAAACTCTGGGGCCAACGTCCTGACTTTC. Protein sequence: CASSFLNSGANVLTF.

The chain uses TRBV6-5 and TRBJ1-1, with 9 bases lining up with TRBD1. J gave up 5 bases and V 6 bases, and 7 bases lay outside the gene matches. In germline, CDR1 is MNHEY, CDR2 SVGAGI. The CDR3 extends over 14 amino acids. The CDR3: CASRPGQGRTEAFF. CDR3 sequence (DNA): TGTGCCAGCAGACCGGGACAGGGAAGGACTGAAGCTTTCTTT.

The chain recombines TRBV2 with TRBJ2-3, with D maybe TRBD1 (6 bases). The CDR3 runs to 12 residues. Germline CDR1 and CDR2: SNHLY and FYNNEI. V lost 6 bases and J 10 bases, leaving 14 bases between the germline ends. The chain's CDR3 is CASRIQGPPQYF. The DNA for the CDR3 is TGTGCCAGCAGGATACAGGGCCCCCCGCAGTATTTT.

The CDR3 DNA reads as TGTGCCAGCAGCTCTGGGGATATAAGGGGGCTAGCCAAAAACATTCAGTACTTC. Translation: CASSSGDIRGLAKNIQYF. The chain carries TRBV7-2 and TRBJ2-4; 7 nucleotides agree with TRBD1. Trimming removed 4 bases from V and 0 bases from J; junction bases left unmatched: 12. This CDR3 is built from 18 residues. Germline lookup yields CDR1 SGHTA and CDR2 FQGNSA.

The chain carries TRBV27 and TRBJ2-2; the D gene is possibly TRBD2 (5 bases). Germline V lookup: CDR1 MNHEY, CDR2 SMNVEV (reference sequence). This CDR3 region has 14 residues. Trimming left V 7 bases short and J 1 base short, with 10 bases between. CDR3 DNA: TGTGCCAGCACATGGACTGGGAACACCGGGGAGCTGTTTTTT. This translates into CASTWTGNTGELFF.

This clone was recorded once. The chain is built from TRBV20-1 and TRBJ1-4; TRBD1 matches 7 bases. Germline CDR1 is DFQATT and CDR2 is SNEGSKA (reference sequence). V gave up 3 bases and J gave up 11 bases; unmatched junction bases: 3. This CDR3 contains 11 residues. CDR3 DNA: TGCAGTGCTAGGGTACAGGGGAAACTGTTTTTT. Translating it yields CSARVQGKLFF.

A single count supports this clone. This rearrangement joins TRBV3-1 (or the pseudogene TRBV3-2) to TRBJ1-1; D not certain. The germline V gene has CDR1 LGHDT and CDR2 YNNKEL (reference sequence). The CDR3 is 15 residues long. V lost 1 base and J 6 bases, leaving 15 bases between the germline ends. CDR3 in DNA: TGTGCCAGCAGCCAAGGGGCAGCCCCCGAAGCTGAAGCTTTCTTT. Translating gives CASSQGAAPEAEAFF.

This chain joins TRBV10-2 and TRBJ2-5, with D maybe TRBD1 (7 bases). CDR3 length: 14 residues. The V and J ends lost 6 bases and 6 bases respectively, with 17 bases between them. Germline CDR1 and CDR2: WSHSY and SAAADI. Written as DNA, the CDR3 is TGCGCCAGCAGGGAGGGGACAGTTCGGCAGACCCAGTACTTC. It codes for CASREGTVRQTQYF.

This clone appeared a single time. The rearrangement joins TRBV27 to TRBJ2-5, with TRBD2 identical over 12 bases. The CDR3 covers 14 residues. Germline trimming cut 8 bases from V and 5 bases from J; bases unmatched to any gene: 6. Germline values: CDR1 MNHEY, CDR2 SMNVEV (reference sequence). The CDR3 here is CASRRLAGAETQYF. The CDR3 nucleotides are TGTGCCAGCCGAAGACTAGCGGGGGCGGAGACCCAGTACTTC.

J is TRBJ1-1 and V is TRBV18; D gene ambiguous. CDR1 and CDR2 (germline): KGHSH, LQKENI. CDR3 size: 14 residues. The V end lost 6 bases, the J end lost 0 bases, and 11 bases lay between the germline ends. For the CDR3, the DNA is TGTGCCAGCTCTCACGACAATTTGAACACTGAAGCTTTCTTT. Protein sequence: CASSHDNLNTEAFF. Full variable domain (rest looked up from reference TRBV18 and TRBJ1-1): NAGVMQNPRHLVRRRGQEARLRCSPMKGHSHVYWYRQLPEEGLKFMVYLQKENIIDESGMPKERFSAEFPKEGPSILRIQQVVRGDSAAYFCASSHDNLNTEAFFGQGTRLTVV.

The genes are TRBV11-2 and TRBJ1-4, with TRBD1 matching over 8 bases. This CDR3 has 17 residues. V gave up 5 bases and J gave up 7 bases; unmatched junction bases: 15. The germline V gene has CDR1 SGHAT and CDR2 FQNNGV. This CDR3 reads CASSLTGGKPLVEKLFF. The CDR3, as DNA: TGTGCCAGCAGCCTAACAGGGGGAAAACCCCTGGTTGAAAAACTGTTTTTT. The full variable domain, with the rest looked up from reference TRBV11-2 and TRBJ1-4, is EAGVAQSPRYKIIEKRQSVAFWCNPISGHATLYWYQQILGQGPKLLIQFQNNGVVDDSQLPKDRFSAERLKGVDSTLKIQPAKLEDSAVYLCASSLTGGKPLVEKLFFGSGTQLSVL.

The gene calls are TRBV6-1 and TRBJ1-2, with D uncertain. V lost 2 bases and J lost 8, with 12 bases in between. The CDR3 contains 13 residues. Germline loops: CDR1 MNHNS, CDR2 SASEGT. The CDR3 region has the DNA TGTGCCAGCAGTGAATGGAATGGCGGCGGCTACACCTTC. It yields the protein CASSEWNGGGYTF.